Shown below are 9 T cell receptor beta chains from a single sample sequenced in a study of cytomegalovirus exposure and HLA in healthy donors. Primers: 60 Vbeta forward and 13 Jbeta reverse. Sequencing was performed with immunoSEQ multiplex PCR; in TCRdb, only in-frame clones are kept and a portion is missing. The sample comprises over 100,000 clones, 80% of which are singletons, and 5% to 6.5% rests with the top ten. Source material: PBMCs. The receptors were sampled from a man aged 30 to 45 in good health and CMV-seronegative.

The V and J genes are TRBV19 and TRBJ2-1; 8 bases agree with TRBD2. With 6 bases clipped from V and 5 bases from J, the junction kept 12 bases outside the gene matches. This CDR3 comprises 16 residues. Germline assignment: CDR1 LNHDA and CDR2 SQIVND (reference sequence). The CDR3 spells CASRGSGMVGNNEQFF. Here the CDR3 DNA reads TGTGCCAGTAGGGGTAGCGGGATGGTTGGAAACAATGAGCAGTTCTTC.

The CDR3 loop is CASQNPTNEKLFF. For the CDR3, the DNA is TGTGCCAGCCAGAATCCAACTAATGAAAAACTGTTTTTT. This rearrangement joins TRBV6-1 to TRBJ1-4; D is unclear. Germline V lookup: CDR1 MNHNS, CDR2 SASEGT. V shed 8 bases and J shed 0 bases, with 7 bases lying between them. CDR3 length: 13 residues.

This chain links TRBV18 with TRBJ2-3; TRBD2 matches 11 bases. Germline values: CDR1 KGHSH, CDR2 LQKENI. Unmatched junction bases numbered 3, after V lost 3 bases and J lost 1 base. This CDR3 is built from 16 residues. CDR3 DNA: TGTGCCAGCTCACCGGTACTAGCGGGGGGCACAGATACGCAGTATTTT. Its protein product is CASSPVLAGGTDTQYF.

The CDR3: CASSGTSGGYEQYF. DNA of the CDR3: TGCGCCAGCAGTGGGACTAGCGGGGGTTACGAGCAGTACTTC. This sequence joins TRBV10-2 and TRBJ2-7; 13 bases align to TRBD2. Germline CDR1 is WSHSY and CDR2 is SAAADI. J lost 4 bases, V lost 4 bases, and 1 base had no gene match. This CDR3 contains 14 residues.

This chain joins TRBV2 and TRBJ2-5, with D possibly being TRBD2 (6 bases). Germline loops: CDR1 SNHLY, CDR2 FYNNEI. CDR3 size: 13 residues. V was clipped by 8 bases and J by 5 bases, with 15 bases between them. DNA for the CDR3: TGTGCCAGCGGGAGGCTCCAGAGGGAGACCCAGTACTTC. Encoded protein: CASGRLQRETQYF.

CDR3 sequence reads: CASSIGQVQETQYF. The CDR3, as DNA: TGTGCCAGCAGCATTGGACAGGTCCAAGAGACCCAGTACTTC. The chain carries TRBV5-4 and TRBJ2-5; 7 bases line up with TRBD1. Trimming took 4 bases from V and 1 from J; bases not matched to a gene: 4. Germline V CDR1 and CDR2: SGHNT, YYREEE (reference sequence). CDR3 length: 14 residues.

The CDR3 reads CASSLEAETQYF. CDR3 DNA: TGTGCCAGCAGCTTGGAGGCAGAGACCCAGTACTTC. The gene calls are TRBV7-2 and TRBJ2-5; a possible D gene is TRBD2 (5 bases). In germline, CDR1 is SGHTA, CDR2 FQGNSA. This CDR3 contains 12 residues. Deletions cut 3 bases from V and 4 bases from J, with 6 bases between.

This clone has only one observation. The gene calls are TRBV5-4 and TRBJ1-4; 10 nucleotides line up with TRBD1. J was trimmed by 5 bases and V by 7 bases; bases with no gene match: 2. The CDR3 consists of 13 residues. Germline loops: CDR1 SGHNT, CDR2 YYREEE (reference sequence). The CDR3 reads CASQGQGNEKLFF. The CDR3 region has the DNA TGTGCCAGCCAGGGACAGGGGAATGAAAAACTGTTTTTT.

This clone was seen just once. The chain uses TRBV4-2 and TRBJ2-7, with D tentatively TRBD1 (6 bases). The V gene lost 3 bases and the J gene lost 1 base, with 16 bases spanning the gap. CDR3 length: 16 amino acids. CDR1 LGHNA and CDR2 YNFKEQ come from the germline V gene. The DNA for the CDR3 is TGTGCCAGCAGCCAGGTGGGGTGTCAGGGGTCCTACGAGCAGTACTTC. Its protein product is CASSQVGCQGSYEQYF.